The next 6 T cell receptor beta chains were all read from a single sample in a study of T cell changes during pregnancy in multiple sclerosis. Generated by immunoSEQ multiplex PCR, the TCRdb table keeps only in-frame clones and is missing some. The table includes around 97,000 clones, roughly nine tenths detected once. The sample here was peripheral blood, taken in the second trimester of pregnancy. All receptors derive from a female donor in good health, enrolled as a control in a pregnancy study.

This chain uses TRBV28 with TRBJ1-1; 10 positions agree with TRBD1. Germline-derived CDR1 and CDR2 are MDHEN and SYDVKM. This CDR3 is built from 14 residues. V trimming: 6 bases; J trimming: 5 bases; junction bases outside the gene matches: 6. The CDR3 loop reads CASRAGTGATEAFF. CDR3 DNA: TGTGCCAGCAGGGCCGGGACAGGGGCGACTGAAGCTTTCTTT.

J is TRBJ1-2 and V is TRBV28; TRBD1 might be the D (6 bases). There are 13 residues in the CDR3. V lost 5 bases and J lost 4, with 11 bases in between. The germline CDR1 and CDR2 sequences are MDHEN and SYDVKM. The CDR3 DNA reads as TGTGCCAGCAGTGTTGACAGGTTCTATGGCTACACCTTC. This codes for CASSVDRFYGYTF.

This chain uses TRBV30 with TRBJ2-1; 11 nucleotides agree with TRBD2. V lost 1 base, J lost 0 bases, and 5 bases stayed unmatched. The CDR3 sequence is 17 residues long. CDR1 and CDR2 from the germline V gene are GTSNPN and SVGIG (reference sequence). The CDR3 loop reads CAWSAPTSGTSYNEQFF. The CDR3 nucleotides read TGTGCCTGGAGTGCCCCGACTAGCGGGACCTCCTACAATGAGCAGTTCTTC.

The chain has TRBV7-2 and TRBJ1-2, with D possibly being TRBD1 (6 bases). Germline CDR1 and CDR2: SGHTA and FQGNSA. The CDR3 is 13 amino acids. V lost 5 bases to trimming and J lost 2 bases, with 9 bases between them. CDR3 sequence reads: CASSTQGNYGYTF. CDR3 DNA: TGTGCCAGCAGCACGCAGGGGAACTATGGCTACACCTTC.

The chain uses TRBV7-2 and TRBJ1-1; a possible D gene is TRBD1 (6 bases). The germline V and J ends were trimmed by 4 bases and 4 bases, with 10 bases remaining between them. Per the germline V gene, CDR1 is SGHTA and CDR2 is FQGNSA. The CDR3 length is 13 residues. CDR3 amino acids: CASSSRGFTEAFF. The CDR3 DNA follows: TGTGCCAGCAGCTCCAGGGGCTTCACTGAAGCTTTCTTT.

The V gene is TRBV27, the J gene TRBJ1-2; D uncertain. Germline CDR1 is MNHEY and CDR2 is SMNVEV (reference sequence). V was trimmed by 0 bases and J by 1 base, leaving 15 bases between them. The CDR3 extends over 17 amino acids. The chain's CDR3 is CASSLSISATINYGYTF. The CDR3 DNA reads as TGTGCCAGCAGTTTATCGATAAGCGCTACGATTAACTATGGCTACACCTTC.